The sequence of this T cell receptor beta chain was determined in a study of identical twins. Study-level results: There is a chance that invariant MAIT and iNKT cells partially muddied zero-insertion analyses. Sequences that were beta out-of-frame showed weaker excess twin sharing. Not following the same donors, the study drew its conclusions from cross-sectional statistical analysis.

Template switching (which added a universal primer site) was used, and cDNA carried unique molecular identifiers. TCRdb used MiXCR to reprocess the 5' RACE reads, holding one entry per CDR3 protein. The table shows some 900,000 distinct CDR3 sequences, with 10% to 15% occurring only once. The germline V gene has CDR1 SSHAT and CDR2 FNYEAQ (reference sequence). The V end was cut by 5 bases, the J end by 4 bases, with 17 bases between. This CDR3 contains 16 residues. In regard to this clonotype: Its specificity is unknown.

This same sample was also part of a study on yellow fever vaccine responses in identical twins.

The specimen sequenced was PBMCs. The V call is TRBV7-7, the J call TRBJ2-2; D might be TRBD2 (5 bases). This clonotype was sampled from a woman aged 18-29 years in good health. CDR3 sequence reads: CASSPQLGTGTGELFF. The CDR3, as DNA: TGTGCCAGCAGCCCTCAACTAGGCACGGGCACCGGGGAGCTGTTTTTT. The full variable domain, its missing parts supplied by reference TRBV7-7 and TRBJ2-2, is GAGVSQSPRYKVTKRGQDVTLRCDPISSHATLYWYQQALGQGPEFLTYFNYEAQPDKSGLPSDRFSAERPEGSISTLTIQRTEQRDSAMYRCASSPQLGTGTGELFFGEGSRLTVL.